The 24 T cell receptor beta chains below come from one sample, sequenced in a study of PD-L1 blockade in urothelial cancer. Clones were sequenced by immunoSEQ multiplex PCR, and TCRdb holds only the in-frame ones, with some missing. This sample has roughly 100,000 clones, with approximately 85% found just once. Sequencing used PBMCs, obtained around atezolizumab (anti-PD-L1) treatment. Receptors originate from a man aged 50-59 years with urothelial cancer.

The chain carries TRBV30 and TRBJ2-3; TRBD1 matches 10 bases. CDR1 and CDR2 from the germline V gene are GTSNPN and SVGIG (reference sequence). CDR3 size: 12 residues. The V segment lost 8 bases and the J segment 9 bases; nucleotides outside the gene matches: 8. This CDR3 is CAGAGTGVTQYF. CDR3 nucleotides: TGTGCCGGAGCCGGGACAGGGGTGACGCAGTATTTT.

The rearrangement joins TRBV5-6 to TRBJ2-5; 8 positions agree with TRBD2. This CDR3 contains 16 residues. Unmatched junction bases numbered 10, after V lost 1 base and J lost 5 bases. The germline V gene has CDR1 SGHDT and CDR2 YYEEEE. The CDR3 coding sequence is TGTGCCAGCAGCTTGAAAACGGGAGGGCCTAGGGAGACCCAGTACTTC. The encoded protein is CASSLKTGGPRETQYF.

This clone was seen a single time. The rearrangement joins TRBV18 to TRBJ1-1; D is unresolved. The germline V gene has CDR1 KGHSH and CDR2 LQKENI. V was trimmed by 3 bases and J by 0 bases, leaving 14 bases between them. CDR3 length equals 16 residues. The CDR3 nucleotides read TGTGCCAGCTCACCCGTCCCGCGGGGAATGAACACTGAAGCTTTCTTT. Encoded protein: CASSPVPRGMNTEAFF.

The V and J genes are TRBV6-5 and TRBJ2-5, with a tentative D call TRBD1 (6 bases). V was shortened by 2 bases and J by 4 bases, with 17 bases between the two germline ends. In germline, CDR1 is MNHEY, CDR2 SVGAGI. The CDR3 totals 16 residues. Here the CDR3 DNA reads TGTGCCAGCAGTTACGGCGGCGTTGGCAGGGGAGAGACCCAGTACTTC. Encoded protein: CASSYGGVGRGETQYF.

Only one count was recorded for this clone. The rearrangement joins TRBV6-5 to TRBJ2-3; the D is unclear. Trimming removed 3 bases from V and 0 bases from J, with 10 bases in between. This CDR3 region has 15 residues. Looked up from germline, CDR1 is MNHEY and CDR2 is SVGAGI. This chain's CDR3 is CASSYGPTSTDTQYF. The CDR3 DNA sequence: TGTGCCAGCAGTTATGGGCCTACTAGCACAGATACGCAGTATTTT.

The rearrangement uses TRBV2 and TRBJ2-7; 10 positions agree with TRBD1. This CDR3 has 13 residues. Germline-derived CDR1 and CDR2 are SNHLY and FYNNEI. Unmatched junction bases numbered 4, after V lost 7 bases and J lost 4 bases. The CDR3 here is CASKRQGAYEQYF. CDR3 bases: TGTGCCAGCAAGAGACAGGGGGCATACGAGCAGTACTTC.

V usage is TRBV2 and J usage is TRBJ2-1; the match to TRBD2 covers 15 bases. Germline CDR1 SNHLY, CDR2 FYNNEI. Trimming took 5 bases from V and 9 from J; bases not matched to a gene: 5. The CDR3 runs 15 residues. The CDR3 coding sequence is TGTGCCAGCAGTTGGACTAGCGGGAGGGCCGCTGAGCAGTTCTTC. Translating it yields CASSWTSGRAAEQFF. Full variable domain (missing parts from reference TRBV2 and TRBJ2-1): EPEVTQTPSHQVTQMGQEVILRCVPISNHLYFYWYRQILGQKVEFLVSFYNNEISEKSEIFDDQFSVERPDGSNFTLKIRSTKLEDSAMYFCASSWTSGRAAEQFFGPGTRLTVL.

The rearrangement joins TRBV7-3 to TRBJ1-5, with D tentatively TRBD1 (6 bases). The CDR3 extends over 13 amino acids. The ends were cut back, 4 bases at V and 5 bases at J, with 9 bases in the middle. The germline gives CDR1 SGHTA, CDR2 FQGTGA. The CDR3 DNA reads TGTGCCAGCAGCTCAGGACAGTATCAGCCCCAGCATTTT. It codes for CASSSGQYQPQHF.

CDR3 sequence: CAWGGPSSGANVLTF. The CDR3 DNA follows: TGTGCCTGGGGGGGCCCTAGCTCTGGGGCCAACGTCCTGACTTTC. The chain joins TRBV30 to TRBJ2-6; possibly TRBD1 for D (6 bases). V was cut by 5 bases and J by 0 bases, with 11 bases left in between. CDR1 is GTSNPN, CDR2 SVGIG, per germline (reference sequence). The CDR3 is made up of 15 amino acids.

This chain uses TRBV2 with TRBJ2-7; a possible D gene is TRBD1 (6 bases). The CDR3 extends over 12 amino acids. V was clipped by 8 bases and J by 4 bases, with 12 bases between them. Germline CDR1 is SNHLY and CDR2 is FYNNEI. The DNA for the CDR3 is TGTGCCAGCGGGGGACACTTTTACGAGCAGTACTTC. It encodes CASGGHFYEQYF.

The rearrangement joins TRBV9 to TRBJ2-3, with D tentatively TRBD1 (5 bases). Germline loops: CDR1 SGDLS, CDR2 YYNGEE. The CDR3 loop spans 15 amino acids. V was clipped by 6 bases and J by 1 base, with 15 bases between them. In DNA form, the CDR3 reads TGTGCCAGCACCCCCCTCTCCAGGGGCACAGATACGCAGTATTTT. Protein product: CASTPLSRGTDTQYF.

The chain recombines TRBV11-2 with TRBJ2-5, with D maybe TRBD2 (6 bases). V was pared by 5 bases and J by 3 bases, with 25 bases between. Germline values: CDR1 SGHAT, CDR2 FQNNGV. The CDR3 loop spans 18 amino acids. CDR3 region: CASSTGGGGEWDEETQYF. The CDR3, as DNA: TGTGCCAGCAGCACTGGCGGCGGAGGGGAGTGGGATGAAGAGACCCAGTACTTC.

The chain joins TRBV28 to TRBJ2-7, with TRBD1 matching over 9 bases. The CDR3 extends over 15 amino acids. The V gene's germline CDR1 is MDHEN and CDR2 SYDVKM. V shed 6 bases and J 3 bases; nucleotides not matched to a gene: 9. This CDR3 reads CASREPPGQGYEQYF. The CDR3 bases are TGTGCCAGCAGGGAGCCCCCGGGACAGGGCTACGAGCAGTACTTC.

This clone was found once. This chain links TRBV6-1 with TRBJ2-3, with D tentatively TRBD2 (6 bases). CDR1 MNHNS and CDR2 SASEGT come from the germline V gene. The CDR3 runs to 12 residues. The V end was cut by 11 bases, the J end by 5 bases, with 14 bases between. The CDR3 DNA sequence: TGTGCCCTGCGGAAAGCGGGAGATACGCAGTATTTT. This sequence encodes CALRKAGDTQYF.

The chain links TRBV27 to TRBJ2-1; tentative D call: TRBD2 (6 bases). The ends were cut back, 8 bases at V and 0 bases at J, with 11 bases in the middle. The CDR3 totals 14 residues. The V gene's germline CDR1 is MNHEY and CDR2 SMNVEV (reference sequence). The CDR3 coding sequence is TGTGCCAGCTGGGACTCCGGCTCCTACAATGAGCAGTTCTTC. This codes for CASWDSGSYNEQFF.

This rearrangement joins TRBV28 to TRBJ2-3, with TRBD1 matching over 7 bases. The V gene's germline CDR1 is MDHEN and CDR2 SYDVKM. V dropped 5 bases and J dropped 1; count of bases not matched to a gene: 6. The CDR3 covers 15 residues. This CDR3 reads CASSRGDRGTDTQYF. DNA for the CDR3: TGTGCCAGCAGTAGAGGGGACAGAGGCACAGATACGCAGTATTTT.

The rearrangement links TRBV5-1 to TRBJ2-2; D is uncertain. CDR3 length: 13 amino acids. The germline V gene encodes CDR1 SGHRS and CDR2 YFSETQ. The V end lost 4 bases, the J end lost 1 base, and 5 bases lay between the germline ends. The CDR3 nucleotides read TGCGCCAGCAGCCAGGAGAACACCGGGGAGCTGTTTTTT. Translation: CASSQENTGELFF.

This rearrangement joins TRBV2 to TRBJ2-7; TRBD2 agrees at 8 bases. Germline V gives CDR1 SNHLY, CDR2 FYNNEI. Trimming at V came to 8 bases and at J to 6 bases, leaving 18 bases not matched to a gene. This CDR3 region has 16 residues. The DNA for the CDR3 is TGTGCCAGCGAAGGTGAGAGCGGGAGATCCCCCTCCGAGCAGTACTTC. Its translation is CASEGESGRSPSEQYF.

The chain has TRBV10-3 and TRBJ1-1; no clear D. This CDR3 region has 14 residues. Between the trimmed V and J ends, which lost 3 bases and 1 base, there was a span of 9 bases. Germline V CDR1 and CDR2: ENHRY, SYGVKD. The CDR3 DNA reads as TGTGCCATCAGTGACCCAACTGAGAACACTGAAGCTTTCTTT. Residues: CAISDPTENTEAFF.

The chain employs TRBV7-8 and TRBJ1-6, with 11 positions matching TRBD1. This CDR3 has 16 amino acids. CDR1 is SGHVS and CDR2 is FQNEAQ in the germline V gene. The trim removed 5 bases at V and 14 bases at J, leaving 14 bases unmatched. DNA of the CDR3: TGTGCCAGCAGCCCTACCGGACAGGGGGCGGGTAGGTCCCTCCACTTT. Translation: CASSPTGQGAGRSLHF. Using reference TRBV7-8 and TRBJ1-6 for the parts outside the CDR3, the full variable domain is GAGVSQSPRYKVAKRGQDVALRCDPISGHVSLFWYQQALGQGPEFLTYFQNEAQLDKSGLPSDRFFAERPEGSVSTLKIQRTQQEDSAVYLCASSPTGQGAGRSLHFGNGTRLTVT.

This clone was seen only once. The rearrangement links TRBV2 to TRBJ2-1; D unresolved. Deletions cut 6 bases from V and 2 bases from J, with 8 bases between. Germline V gene data show CDR1 as SNHLY and CDR2 as FYNNEI. CDR3 length equals 13 residues. CDR3 sequence reads: CASRSDTYNEQFF. The CDR3 nucleotides read TGTGCCAGCAGGAGCGATACCTACAATGAGCAGTTCTTC.

J is TRBJ2-2 and V is TRBV7-2; 12 bases are a match to TRBD2. The CDR3 extends over 18 amino acids. Germline V CDR1 and CDR2: SGHTA, FQGNSA. V gave up 5 bases and J gave up 7 bases; unmatched junction bases: 14. The CDR3 DNA sequence: TGTGCCAGCAGCCCAGGACCTAGCGGGAGGGCCGGGGGCGGGGAGCTGTTTTTT. Protein sequence: CASSPGPSGRAGGGELFF. The full variable domain, in which reference TRBV7-2 and TRBJ2-2 provide the parts outside the CDR3, is GAGVSQSPSNKVTEKGKDVELRCDPISGHTALYWYRQSLGQGLEFLIYFQGNSAPDKSGLPSDRFSAERTGGSVSTLTIQRTQQEDSAVYLCASSPGPSGRAGGGELFFGEGSRLTVL.

As concerns this clone: The identical CDR3 is also encoded by other nucleotide sequences in the sample. The CDR3 loop reads CASSYLEGTEAFF. CDR3 DNA sequence: TGTGCCAGCAGTTACCTCGAGGGAACTGAAGCTTTCTTT. The chain combines TRBV6-6 with TRBJ1-1, with D uncertain. This CDR3 has 13 amino acids. Germline CDR1 and CDR2: MNHNY and SVGAGI (reference sequence). V lost 2 bases and J lost 5, with 9 bases in between.

V is TRBV28 and J is TRBJ1-5, with D possibly matching TRBD1 (6 bases). The ends were cut back, 3 bases at V and 10 bases at J, with 19 bases in the middle. This CDR3 is built from 15 residues. The germline V gene has CDR1 MDHEN and CDR2 SYDVKM. The CDR3 sequence: CASSFAGAVYVPQHF. Here the CDR3 DNA reads TGTGCCAGCAGTTTCGCAGGGGCTGTGTACGTCCCCCAGCATTTT. The full variable domain, rest sourced from reference TRBV28 and TRBJ1-5, is DVKVTQSSRYLVKRTGEKVFLECVQDMDHENMFWYRQDPGLGLRLIYFSYDVKMKEKGDIPEGYSVSREKKERFSLILESASTNQTSMYLCASSFAGAVYVPQHFGDGTRLSIL.